The 3 T cell receptor beta chains reported below all come from one sample, sequenced in a study of CD8 T cells in Susac syndrome (dated by TCRdb to about 2019). Preparation of the library involved the immunoSEQ multiplex PCR assay. RNA was extracted with the RNeasy kit and about 0.5 to 1 ug was reverse transcribed using random hexamers. TCRdb reran the public reads through fastp at Q25 and MiXCR, keeping productive beta chains. When rows share a CDR3 protein, they turn into one entry using the most common DNA and genes. The sample table records 120,000 or so distinct CDR3 sequences; around 96% of these occur just once. 0.12% to 0.15% of the sample goes to the ten largest clones. The specimen sequenced was CD4+ T cells from PBMCs. These receptors were collected from a human donor with Susac syndrome.

The chain couples TRBV9 to TRBJ2-7; D gene uncertain. Germline lookup yields CDR1 SGDLS and CDR2 YYNGEE. This CDR3 has 17 amino acids. Trimming cost V 4 bases and J 2 bases, with 22 bases left between them. CDR3 bases: TGTGCCAGCAGCCCACAGAAGAGGCTGGTCGGCACCTACGAGCAGTACTTC. Its protein is CASSPQKRLVGTYEQYF. The full variable domain, with the rest looked up from reference TRBV9 and TRBJ2-7, is DSGVTQTPKHLITATGQRVTLRCSPRSGDLSVYWYQQSLDQGLQFLIQYYNGEERAKGNILERFSAQQFPDLHSELNLSSLELGDSALYFCASSPQKRLVGTYEQYFGPGTRLTVT.

The chain joins TRBV27 to TRBJ1-1, with D tentatively TRBD1 (5 bases). The CDR3 covers 12 residues. From germline, CDR1 is MNHEY and CDR2 SMNVEV (reference sequence). V was pared by 8 bases and J by 12 bases, with 19 bases between. The CDR3 coding sequence is TGTGCCAGCGTCTCTCCGGGGCAGACTACTTTCTTT. Its protein product is CASVSPGQTTFF.

V usage is TRBV9 and J usage is TRBJ2-1; D not resolved. CDR3 size: 13 residues. V lost 2 bases and J lost 2, with 5 bases in between. Germline V lookup: CDR1 SGDLS, CDR2 YYNGEE. This CDR3 reads CASSVAPYNEQFF. The CDR3 DNA reads as TGTGCCAGCAGCGTTGCCCCCTACAATGAGCAGTTCTTC.